A selection of T cell receptor beta chains follows, all from one sample in a study of blood T cell repertoires in COVID-19. Clones were read by immunoSEQ multiplex PCR, and TCRdb kept only the in-frame ones, dropping some. The data contain some 190,000 clones, roughly 86% of them seen just once; the ten biggest clones take up 20% to 25%. Sequencing input: PBMCs or T cells enriched from blood (not recorded which). These receptors all stem from a woman aged 40 to 50 in a cohort exposed to, infected with or recovered from COVID-19 (not recorded which). Each CDR3 is given with its conserved first and last residue. D genes are given only for firm matches. Only some rows state a clone size, as once, few, many or a class for expanded clones.

D gene: -; clone size: -; J gene: TRBJ1-1; V gene: TRBV5-8; CDR3 DNA: TGTGCCAGCAGCGCGGGACCAGTAAAGAACACTGAAGCTTTCTTT; CDR3 protein: CASSAGPVKNTEAFF
D gene: -; clone size: -; J gene: TRBJ1-2; V gene: TRBV19; CDR3 DNA: TGTGCCAGTAGTATAATGGAGGGCACTGGCTACACCTTC; CDR3 protein: CASSIMEGTGYTF
D gene: -; clone size: once; J gene: TRBJ2-2; V gene: TRBV19; CDR3 DNA: TGTGCCAGTAGGGTTATCGGGACACAACCTCAGGGGACCGGGGAGCTGTTTTTT; CDR3 protein: CASRVIGTQPQGTGELFF
D gene: TRBD1; clone size: once; J gene: TRBJ1-5; V gene: TRBV7-9; CDR3 DNA: TGTGCCAGCAGCCGCTCCGGGACAGGGGCTGACAATCAGCCCCAGCATTTT; CDR3 protein: CASSRSGTGADNQPQHF
D gene: TRBD2; clone size: -; J gene: TRBJ2-1; V gene: TRBV6-4; CDR3 DNA: TGTGCCAGCAGTCGACTAGCGGGATTCTACAATGAGCAGTTCTTC; CDR3 protein: CASSRLAGFYNEQFF
D gene: -; clone size: -; J gene: TRBJ2-4; V gene: TRBV9; CDR3 DNA: TGTGCCAGCAGCCCAGGGGAGGGCGCCAAAAACATTCAGTACTTC; CDR3 protein: CASSPGEGAKNIQYF
D gene: -; clone size: -; J gene: TRBJ2-1; V gene: TRBV13; CDR3 DNA: TGTGCCAGCAGCTTAACAGGTGACTACAATGAGCAGTTCTTC; CDR3 protein: CASSLTGDYNEQFF
D gene: TRBD2; clone size: few; J gene: TRBJ2-5; V gene: TRBV5-4; CDR3 DNA: TGTGCCAGCAGCTTGGACGGGGGGGAAGAGACCCAGTACTTC; CDR3 protein: CASSLDGGEETQYF
D gene: -; clone size: once; J gene: TRBJ1-5; V gene: TRBV4-1; CDR3 DNA: TGCGCCAGCAGCCAAGTCCTAAAACAGCCCCAGCATTTT; CDR3 protein: CASSQVLKQPQHF
D gene: TRBD2; clone size: -; J gene: TRBJ2-5; V gene: TRBV27; CDR3 DNA: TGTGCCAGCAGTCCTAGCGGGGGTGCTGAGACCCAGTACTTC; CDR3 protein: CASSPSGGAETQYF
D gene: -; clone size: -; J gene: TRBJ1-6; V gene: TRBV5-1; CDR3 DNA: TGCGCCAGCAGTTCAGGGGATTGGAATTCACCCCTCCACTTT; CDR3 protein: CASSSGDWNSPLHF
D gene: TRBD2; clone size: -; J gene: TRBJ2-7; V gene: TRBV6-5; CDR3 DNA: TGTGCCAGCAGTTACTCCAGCGGGAGGGCCATAAACGAGCAGTACTTC; CDR3 protein: CASSYSSGRAINEQYF
D gene: -; clone size: -; J gene: TRBJ1-4; V gene: TRBV27; CDR3 DNA: TGTGCCAGCAGTTTGTTAGGGGCTAATGAAAAACTGTTTTTT; CDR3 protein: CASSLLGANEKLFF
D gene: -; clone size: -; J gene: TRBJ1-6; V gene: TRBV7-2; CDR3 DNA: TGTGCCAGCAGCTTCAACAGGGCTCATTCACCCCTCCACTTT; CDR3 protein: CASSFNRAHSPLHF
D gene: -; clone size: -; J gene: TRBJ1-2; V gene: TRBV29-1; CDR3 DNA: TGCAGCGTTGAAGATTGGGCGTACGGAGGTGTCGGTGGCTACACCTTC; CDR3 protein: CSVEDWAYGGVGGYTF
D gene: -; clone size: -; J gene: TRBJ2-5; V gene: TRBV18; CDR3 DNA: TGTGCCAGCTCACCACAAAACAGTATGTGGACCCAGTACTTC; CDR3 protein: CASSPQNSMWTQYF
D gene: -; clone size: few; J gene: TRBJ2-5; V gene: TRBV7-2; CDR3 DNA: TGTGCCAGCAGCTTAGGGTCGGCAGGGAAGCAAGAGACCCAGTACTTC; CDR3 protein: CASSLGSAGKQETQYF
D gene: TRBD1; clone size: -; J gene: TRBJ2-7; V gene: TRBV12-3/TRBV12-4; CDR3 DNA: TGTGCCAGCAGTTGGGGACAGGGAAACGAGCAGTACTTC; CDR3 protein: CASSWGQGNEQYF
D gene: TRBD2; clone size: -; J gene: TRBJ2-1; V gene: TRBV18; CDR3 DNA: TGTGCCAGCTCACGGCTAGCGGACAATGAGCAGTTCTTC; CDR3 protein: CASSRLADNEQFF
D gene: -; clone size: once; J gene: TRBJ1-1; V gene: TRBV12-5; CDR3 DNA: TGTGCTAGTGGTTTGGAAAAAACAGGGCCGTCAACTTTCTTT; CDR3 protein: CASGLEKTGPSTFF
D gene: TRBD1; clone size: -; J gene: TRBJ2-1; V gene: TRBV5-1; CDR3 DNA: TGCGCCAGCAGCTTGACAGGGGGCAATGAGCAGTTCTTC; CDR3 protein: CASSLTGGNEQFF
D gene: -; clone size: -; J gene: TRBJ1-1; V gene: TRBV7-6; CDR3 DNA: TGTGCCAGCAGCTTTAGAGGGAGGTCTGACACTGAAGCTTTCTTT; CDR3 protein: CASSFRGRSDTEAFF
D gene: -; clone size: -; J gene: TRBJ1-1; V gene: TRBV2; CDR3 DNA: TGTGCCGTAGTAGGGGCGAGGACTGAAGCTTTCTTT; CDR3 protein: CAVVGARTEAFF
D gene: -; clone size: -; J gene: TRBJ1-1; V gene: TRBV5-1; CDR3 DNA: TGCGCCAGCAGTCGGGCAGGGGAGAACACTGAAGCTTTCTTT; CDR3 protein: CASSRAGENTEAFF
D gene: -; clone size: -; J gene: TRBJ2-5; V gene: TRBV9; CDR3 DNA: TGTGCCAGCAGCGTCCGCCCCTCGCTCACAGGGGGAGGGGAACAGGAGACCCAGTACTTC; CDR3 protein: CASSVRPSLTGGGEQETQYF
D gene: -; clone size: -; J gene: TRBJ2-3; V gene: TRBV24-1; CDR3 DNA: TGTGCCACCAGTGACCCTTCTGGGAGGGGGGCATATACGCAGTATTTT; CDR3 protein: CATSDPSGRGAYTQYF
D gene: -; clone size: -; J gene: TRBJ1-4; V gene: TRBV18; CDR3 DNA: TGTGCCAGCTCAAGGGACTATGAAAAACTGTTTTTT; CDR3 protein: CASSRDYEKLFF
D gene: -; clone size: -; J gene: TRBJ1-5; V gene: TRBV7-2; CDR3 DNA: TGTGCCAGCCATGGCGGCGGGGCGAGACAGCCCCAGCATTTT; CDR3 protein: CASHGGGARQPQHF
D gene: TRBD2; clone size: -; J gene: TRBJ2-1; V gene: TRBV27; CDR3 DNA: TGTGCCAGCAGTCCCCGACTAGCGGAGGGGAATGAGCAGTTCTTC; CDR3 protein: CASSPRLAEGNEQFF
D gene: TRBD1; clone size: -; J gene: TRBJ1-4; V gene: TRBV5-1; CDR3 DNA: TGCGCCAGCAGCTGGACAGGGGAGAATGAAAAACTGTTTTTT; CDR3 protein: CASSWTGENEKLFF
D gene: TRBD1; clone size: -; J gene: TRBJ2-7; V gene: TRBV5-6; CDR3 DNA: TGTGCCAGCAGCTCGGGACAGATTTACGAGCAGTACTTC; CDR3 protein: CASSSGQIYEQYF
D gene: -; clone size: -; J gene: TRBJ1-3; V gene: TRBV27; CDR3 DNA: TGTGCCAGCAGACCTCGGACTGCTGGAAACACCATATATTTT; CDR3 protein: CASRPRTAGNTIYF
D gene: -; clone size: -; J gene: TRBJ1-6; V gene: TRBV7-8; CDR3 DNA: TGTGCCAGCAGCTTAGTGGGCCGTGAGAATTCACCCCTCCACTTT; CDR3 protein: CASSLVGRENSPLHF
D gene: -; clone size: -; J gene: TRBJ2-1; V gene: TRBV5-5; CDR3 DNA: TGTGCCAGCAGCCTCGGACTTAATAATGAGCAGTTCTTC; CDR3 protein: CASSLGLNNEQFF
D gene: -; clone size: -; J gene: TRBJ2-2; V gene: TRBV5-1; CDR3 DNA: TGCGCCAGCAGCTTACGATCCCGAGGGCCCGGGGAGCTGTTTTTT; CDR3 protein: CASSLRSRGPGELFF
D gene: -; clone size: once; J gene: TRBJ1-4; V gene: TRBV7-2; CDR3 DNA: TGTGCCAGCAGCTCCCGAAACAGGAATGAAAAACTGTTTTTT; CDR3 protein: CASSSRNRNEKLFF
D gene: TRBD1; clone size: -; J gene: TRBJ2-7; V gene: TRBV6-5; CDR3 DNA: TGTGCCAGCAGTTACGATGGGGGACAGACCTACGAGCAGTACTTC; CDR3 protein: CASSYDGGQTYEQYF
D gene: -; clone size: few; J gene: TRBJ1-4; V gene: TRBV29-1; CDR3 DNA: TGCAGCGCCAGTGAGCAGGGAGGTGAAAAACTGTTTTTT; CDR3 protein: CSASEQGGEKLFF
D gene: -; clone size: -; J gene: TRBJ2-1; V gene: TRBV9; CDR3 DNA: TGTGCCAGCAGCGTAGTCGACTACTACAATGAGCAGTTCTTC; CDR3 protein: CASSVVDYYNEQFF
D gene: -; clone size: once; J gene: TRBJ2-7; V gene: TRBV11-3; CDR3 DNA: TGTGCCAGCAGCTCCCCGGACATCCCCTACGAGCAGTACTTC; CDR3 protein: CASSSPDIPYEQYF
D gene: -; clone size: -; J gene: TRBJ1-1; V gene: TRBV2; CDR3 DNA: TGTGCCAGTACTCCCGAGAAGATAGGACTCAGCACTGAAGCTTTCTTT; CDR3 protein: CASTPEKIGLSTEAFF
D gene: TRBD1; clone size: -; J gene: TRBJ2-1; V gene: TRBV15; CDR3 DNA: TGTGCCACCAGTCCTGGAACCGGGACAGGGTCCTACAATGAGCAGTTCTTC; CDR3 protein: CATSPGTGTGSYNEQFF
D gene: TRBD2; clone size: -; J gene: TRBJ2-1; V gene: TRBV27; CDR3 DNA: TGTGCCAGCAGTTTAGCGGGAGGGCCCTACAATGAGCAGTTCTTC; CDR3 protein: CASSLAGGPYNEQFF
D gene: TRBD2; clone size: -; J gene: TRBJ2-3; V gene: TRBV5-4; CDR3 DNA: TGTGCCAGCAGCTCATACGACTTTAGCGGGAGGGTCCCAACAGATACGCAGTATTTT; CDR3 protein: CASSSYDFSGRVPTDTQYF
D gene: TRBD2; clone size: -; J gene: TRBJ2-5; V gene: TRBV4-2; CDR3 DNA: TGTGCCAGCAGCCAAGATCTAGCGGGGGCCGGGGGGGAGACCCAGTACTTC; CDR3 protein: CASSQDLAGAGGETQYF
D gene: TRBD1; clone size: -; J gene: TRBJ1-4; V gene: TRBV10-3; CDR3 DNA: TGTGCCATCAGCGGGGGACAGACTAATGAAAAACTGTTTTTT; CDR3 protein: CAISGGQTNEKLFF
D gene: -; clone size: -; J gene: TRBJ2-1; V gene: TRBV19; CDR3 DNA: TGTGCCAGTAGTATAGCAGCCGGGTCAGGGGAGCAGTTCTTC; CDR3 protein: CASSIAAGSGEQFF
D gene: -; clone size: -; J gene: TRBJ2-1; V gene: TRBV6-5; CDR3 DNA: TGTGCCAGCAGTTCAGGGACCTACAATGAGCAGTTCTTC; CDR3 protein: CASSSGTYNEQFF
D gene: TRBD2; clone size: -; J gene: TRBJ2-5; V gene: TRBV28; CDR3 DNA: TGTGCCAGCAGTTTAATGCTTAGCGGGGGGGCTCAGACCCAGTACTTC; CDR3 protein: CASSLMLSGGAQTQYF
D gene: -; clone size: -; J gene: TRBJ1-2; V gene: TRBV21-1; CDR3 DNA: TGTGCCAGCAGCACACAGATAGCTTTAGACAGGGGATCGAACTATGGCTACACCTTC; CDR3 protein: CASSTQIALDRGSNYGYTF
D gene: TRBD2; clone size: -; J gene: TRBJ2-3; V gene: TRBV9; CDR3 DNA: TGTGCCAGCAGCACTAGCGGGAGGGACACAGATACGCAGTATTTT; CDR3 protein: CASSTSGRDTDTQYF
D gene: TRBD1; clone size: -; J gene: TRBJ2-7; V gene: TRBV15; CDR3 DNA: TGTGCCACCAGCAGTCCAGGACAGGGAATAGGCGAGCAGTACTTC; CDR3 protein: CATSSPGQGIGEQYF
D gene: TRBD2; clone size: -; J gene: TRBJ2-5; V gene: TRBV2; CDR3 DNA: TGTGCCTCCCACTGGGCTAGCGGGAAAGAGACCCAGTACTTC; CDR3 protein: CASHWASGKETQYF
D gene: TRBD2; clone size: -; J gene: TRBJ2-3; V gene: TRBV11-2; CDR3 DNA: TGTGCCATCGGACTAGCGGGCCCAAATACGCAGTATTTT; CDR3 protein: CAIGLAGPNTQYF
D gene: -; clone size: -; J gene: TRBJ1-1; V gene: TRBV6-2/TRBV6-3; CDR3 DNA: TGTGCCAGCAGTGGACAAATTGTCACTGAAGCTTTCTTT; CDR3 protein: CASSGQIVTEAFF
D gene: -; clone size: -; J gene: TRBJ2-7; V gene: TRBV5-6; CDR3 DNA: TGTGCCAGCAGCTTGGGCGGGGGCCTCTCCTACGAGCAGTACTTC; CDR3 protein: CASSLGGGLSYEQYF
D gene: TRBD1; clone size: -; J gene: TRBJ1-3; V gene: TRBV5-4; CDR3 DNA: TGTGCCAGCAGCTTGGGCAGGGGGCTAGGAAACACCATATATTTT; CDR3 protein: CASSLGRGLGNTIYF
D gene: TRBD2; clone size: -; J gene: TRBJ2-3; V gene: TRBV10-2; CDR3 DNA: TGCGCCATTCCGACTAGCGGGAGTGCAGATACGCAGTATTTT; CDR3 protein: CAIPTSGSADTQYF
D gene: -; clone size: -; J gene: TRBJ1-1; V gene: TRBV28; CDR3 DNA: TGTGCCAGCAGTTTATTGGCAGGTAGGATGAGGAACACTGAAGCTTTCTTT; CDR3 protein: CASSLLAGRMRNTEAFF
D gene: TRBD2; clone size: -; J gene: TRBJ2-7; V gene: TRBV6-2/TRBV6-3; CDR3 DNA: TGTGCCAGCAGCCCCCACGGGACTAGCGGGAGATACGAGCAGTACTTC; CDR3 protein: CASSPHGTSGRYEQYF